This T cell receptor (beta chain) was obtained from a study of CD4+ T cells in melanoma. Study-wide results and caveats: CD8+ T cell, macrophage and B cell function reportedly correlated with neoantigen-specific CD4+ T cells. Diverse differentiation states were reported for melanoma neoantigen-specific CD4+ T cells.

CDR1 and CDR2 (germline): LNHDA, SQIVND (reference sequence). The CDR3 is 15 amino acids. The V gene end was trimmed by 11 bases and the J gene end by 1 base; junction bases not matched to a gene: 11. Points on this clone: Its antigen is undetermined.

Clones were read by immunoSEQ multiplex PCR, and TCRdb kept only the in-frame ones, dropping some. The sample lists 110,000 to 150,000 clones; around 90% were seen once. This receptor was identified in a human donor with melanoma. The rearrangement joins TRBV19 to TRBJ1-3, with 7 bases identical to TRBD1. Here the CDR3 reads CAAAGQVISGNTIYF. CDR3 DNA sequence: TGTGCCGCAGCAGGACAGGTCATTTCTGGAAACACCATATATTTT. Filled out from reference TRBV19 and TRBJ1-3, the complete variable domain reads DGGITQSPKYLFRKEGQNVTLSCEQNLNHDAMYWYRQDPGQGLRLIYYSQIVNDFQKGDIAEGYSVSREKKESFPLTVTSAQKNPTAFYLCAAAGQVISGNTIYFGEGSWLTVV.